What follows are 29 T cell receptor beta chains derived from one specimen sequenced in a study of T cell responses to AZD1222 COVID-19 vaccine. Clones were sequenced by immunoSEQ multiplex PCR, and TCRdb holds only the in-frame ones, with some missing. This table holds 130,000 or so clones, under 95% found once. This material consisted of peripheral blood, taken 28 days after the second dose of the MenACWY control vaccine. The receptor source for this set is an adult who received the MenACWY meningococcal vaccine as a control.

The CDR3 sequence: CASSRTGSSTDTQYF. In DNA form, the CDR3 reads TGTGCCAGCTCCCGGACAGGATCTAGCACAGATACGCAGTATTTT. This chain links TRBV7-3 with TRBJ2-3, with TRBD1 matching 7 bases. V lost 8 bases to trimming and J lost 0 bases; unmatched junction nucleotides: 8. Germline lookup yields CDR1 SGHTA and CDR2 FQGTGA. This CDR3 has 15 residues.

The chain employs TRBV11-2 and TRBJ1-6; D is perhaps TRBD1 (6 bases). Germline V gives CDR1 SGHAT, CDR2 FQNNGV. The V gene lost 4 bases and the J gene lost 0 bases, with 16 bases spanning the gap. CDR3 size: 18 residues. Here the CDR3 DNA reads TGTGCCAGCAGCTCGAGACAGGCAAGGAGCTCCTATAATTCACCCCTCCACTTT. Its translation: CASSSRQARSSYNSPLHF. Drawing the rest from reference TRBV11-2 and TRBJ1-6, the complete variable domain is EAGVAQSPRYKIIEKRQSVAFWCNPISGHATLYWYQQILGQGPKLLIQFQNNGVVDDSQLPKDRFSAERLKGVDSTLKIQPAKLEDSAVYLCASSSRQARSSYNSPLHFGNGTRLTVT.

This chain joins TRBV6-2 or TRBV6-3 and TRBJ2-7, with 9 bases aligning to TRBD1. The V segment lost 0 bases and the J segment 6 bases; nucleotides outside the gene matches: 9. CDR3 length: 16 amino acids. From germline, CDR1 is MNHEY and CDR2 SVGEGT. This chain's CDR3 is CASSYSIRTGVSEQYF. Here the CDR3 DNA reads TGTGCCAGCAGTTACTCGATCAGGACAGGGGTCTCCGAGCAGTACTTC.

This rearrangement joins TRBV28 to TRBJ2-1; 10 bases align to TRBD1. In germline, CDR1 is MDHEN, CDR2 SYDVKM. V dropped 8 bases and J dropped 5; count of bases not matched to a gene: 3. The CDR3 is 13 residues long. The CDR3: CASLGQGNNEQFF. CDR3 nucleotides: TGTGCCAGCTTGGGACAGGGGAACAATGAGCAGTTCTTC.

The chain recombines TRBV12-3 or TRBV12-4 with TRBJ2-7; 7 nucleotides match TRBD1. The CDR3 has 13 amino acids. Trimming cost V 1 base and J 7 bases; bases outside gene matches: 4. The CDR3 here is CASSLGEQGEQYF. The DNA for the CDR3 is TGTGCCAGCAGTTTAGGGGAACAGGGGGAGCAGTACTTC.

This clone was counted once. J is TRBJ2-5 and V is TRBV6-5; 7 bases match TRBD1. Germline assignment: CDR1 MNHEY and CDR2 SVGAGI. The CDR3 totals 13 residues. V lost 6 bases, J lost 4 bases, and 5 bases stayed unmatched. The CDR3: CASRQGLLETQYF. The CDR3 DNA reads TGTGCCAGCAGACAGGGGTTGTTAGAGACCCAGTACTTC.

The V and J genes are TRBV7-9 and TRBJ2-2, with TRBD1 matching over 10 bases. CDR3 length: 18 residues. V trimming: 2 bases; J trimming: 5 bases; junction bases outside the gene matches: 11. Germline-derived CDR1 and CDR2 are SEHNR and FQNEAQ (reference sequence). CDR3 sequence: CASSLPRQGASGTGELFF. In DNA form, the CDR3 reads TGTGCCAGCAGCTTACCCCGACAGGGGGCGTCGGGTACCGGGGAGCTGTTTTTT.

The gene calls are TRBV27 and TRBJ2-2; TRBD2 aligns across 7 bases. CDR1 MNHEY and CDR2 SMNVEV come from the germline V gene (reference sequence). The CDR3 is made up of 15 amino acids. The J segment lost 3 bases and the V segment lost 3 bases, leaving 4 bases of the junction unmatched. CDR3 DNA sequence: TGTGCCAGCAGTTTCCAGCGGGGAGACACCGGGGAGCTGTTTTTT. The encoded protein is CASSFQRGDTGELFF.

The V call is TRBV29-1, the J call TRBJ1-2; 11 nucleotides agree with TRBD1. The germline V gene has CDR1 SQVTM and CDR2 ANQGSEA. The CDR3 is 14 amino acids. Trimming at V came to 3 bases and at J to 7 bases, leaving 7 bases not matched to a gene. The CDR3 spells CSVDYGQGASGYTF. In DNA, the CDR3 is TGCAGCGTTGACTATGGACAGGGGGCATCTGGCTACACCTTC.

The chain is built from TRBV2 and TRBJ2-7, with D possibly called TRBD1 or TRBD2 (6 bases each). The V and J ends lost 11 bases and 0 bases respectively, with 17 bases between them. This CDR3 is built from 14 residues. CDR1 and CDR2 from the germline V gene are SNHLY and FYNNEI. In DNA form, the CDR3 reads TGTGCCTCCAAGGGGGGCAGGGGCTCCTACGAGCAGTACTTC. Translating gives CASKGGRGSYEQYF.

The V gene is TRBV11-3, the J gene TRBJ2-2; D is ambiguous. Trimming shortened V by 6 bases and J by 4 bases, and 12 bases separated the two germline ends. The CDR3 consists of 14 residues. Germline values: CDR1 SGHNT, CDR2 YENEEA. The DNA of the CDR3 is TGTGCCAGCAGTGGGCCCCTGGGCACCGGGGAGCTGTTTTTT. Translation: CASSGPLGTGELFF.

This sequence joins TRBV4-3 and TRBJ1-6; TRBD1 might be the D (6 bases). The germline V gene encodes CDR1 LGHNA and CDR2 YSLEER. The CDR3 is 16 residues long. V was shortened by 0 bases and J by 10 bases, with 16 bases between the two germline ends. The CDR3 bases are TGCGCCAGCAGCCAAGAATTATTGGGGGCTGAGTCACCCCTCCACTTT. Translating it yields CASSQELLGAESPLHF.

V usage is TRBV2 and J usage is TRBJ1-5, with D perhaps matching TRBD1 (6 bases). CDR1 and CDR2 from the germline V gene are SNHLY and FYNNEI. The germline V and J ends were trimmed by 4 bases and 5 bases, with 12 bases remaining between them. The CDR3 covers 14 residues. CDR3 in amino acids: CASSVGGLYQPQHF. CDR3 coding DNA: TGTGCCAGCAGTGTAGGGGGTTTGTATCAGCCCCAGCATTTT.

The chain carries TRBV6-5 and TRBJ1-5; maybe TRBD1 (6 bases). CDR3 length: 13 amino acids. Germline CDR1 reads MNHEY; CDR2 reads SVGAGI. The germline V and J ends were trimmed by 8 bases and 7 bases, with 15 bases remaining between them. CDR3 residues: CASQGGTWQPQHF. DNA for the CDR3: TGTGCCAGCCAAGGGGGGACGTGGCAGCCCCAGCATTTT.

The gene calls are TRBV3-1 (or the pseudogene TRBV3-2) and TRBJ2-2; TRBD2 matches at 11 bases. Germline-derived CDR1 and CDR2 are LGHDT and YNNKEL (reference sequence). V dropped 3 bases and J dropped 6; count of bases not matched to a gene: 6. The CDR3 has 16 residues. The CDR3 DNA reads as TGTGCCAGCAGCCAGTCGACTAGCGGGACTCCCGGGGAGCTGTTTTTT. It yields the protein CASSQSTSGTPGELFF.

The chain uses TRBV5-5 and TRBJ2-3, with 8 bases matching TRBD2. The ends lost 4 bases at V and 4 bases at J; junction bases unmatched: 11. The germline V gene encodes CDR1 SGHKS and CDR2 YYEKEE (reference sequence). The CDR3 sequence is 16 residues long. CDR3 DNA sequence: TGTGCCAGCAGCCCCGTGGGAGCGGGAGCCCCAGATACGCAGTATTTT. This sequence encodes CASSPVGAGAPDTQYF. Supplemented by reference TRBV5-5 and TRBJ2-3, the full variable domain reads DAGVTQSPTHLIKTRGQQVTLRCSPISGHKSVSWYQQVLGQGPQFIFQYYEKEERGRGNFPDRFSARQFPNYSSELNVNALLLGDSALYLCASSPVGAGAPDTQYFGPGTRLTVL.

This rearrangement joins TRBV12-3 or TRBV12-4 to TRBJ1-5, with D maybe TRBD1 (6 bases). The CDR3 loop spans 13 amino acids. V was clipped by 4 bases and J by 9 bases, with 13 bases between them. CDR3 nucleotides: TGTGCCAGCAGTTCGGGACACCTTTGGCCCCAGCATTTT. It encodes CASSSGHLWPQHF.

The chain uses TRBV7-9 and TRBJ2-2; weak D call: TRBD1 (5 bases). The CDR3 covers 14 residues. V dropped 2 bases and J dropped 4 bases, with 8 bases sitting between them. The germline V gene encodes CDR1 SEHNR and CDR2 FQNEAQ (reference sequence). The CDR3 region has the DNA TGTGCCAGCAGCTTAAGGGGTTTCACCGGGGAGCTGTTTTTT. It yields the protein CASSLRGFTGELFF.

The chain recombines TRBV7-2 with TRBJ1-3; D gene unclear. CDR3 length equals 12 residues. Germline V gene sequence: CDR1 SGHTA, CDR2 FQGNSA. V lost 5 bases to trimming and J lost 3 bases, with 5 bases between them. CDR3 sequence (DNA): TGTGCCAGCAGCCAATATGGAAACACCATATATTTT. Its translation is CASSQYGNTIYF.

The genes are TRBV7-9 and TRBJ1-2, with D unclear. Germline lookup yields CDR1 SEHNR and CDR2 FQNEAQ (reference sequence). CDR3 length: 16 residues. Trimming cost V 5 bases and J 0 bases, with 16 bases left between them. CDR3 protein: CASSRFPRVANYGYTF. The CDR3 DNA reads TGTGCCAGCAGCCGTTTCCCGCGGGTGGCTAACTATGGCTACACCTTC.

J is TRBJ2-7 and V is TRBV5-1; D gene unclear. Germline-derived CDR1 and CDR2 are SGHRS and YFSETQ. The CDR3 is made up of 15 amino acids. The V end lost 4 bases, the J end lost 1 base, and 15 bases lay between the germline ends. CDR3 coding DNA: TGCGCCAGCAGCCGCGGAGAGACTTCATCCTACGAGCAGTACTTC. Its translation is CASSRGETSSYEQYF.

The chain employs TRBV11-3 and TRBJ2-1; D perhaps matches TRBD1 (5 bases). Trimming shortened V by 1 base and J by 6 bases, and 13 bases separated the two germline ends. The CDR3 consists of 15 residues. CDR1 and CDR2 from the germline V gene are SGHNT and YENEEA. In DNA, the CDR3 is TGTGCCAGCAGCTTAGGGCAGGGTGTGCTCAATGAGCAGTTCTTC. Translated, it gives CASSLGQGVLNEQFF.

A word on this clone: An end of the junction does not agree with germline; a read error may underlie this. The chain recombines TRBV5-1 with TRBJ2-4; perhaps D is TRBD1 or TRBD2 (5 bases each). This CDR3 is 14 amino acids long. Germline loops: CDR1 SGHRS, CDR2 YFSETQ. In DNA form, the CDR3 reads TGCGCCAGCACCTTGGGGGATATAAAAAACATTCAGTACTTC. This encodes CASTLGDIKNIQYF.

The chain recombines TRBV25-1 with TRBJ2-2; no clear D. This CDR3 has 14 residues. V was pared by 2 bases and J by 3 bases, with 7 bases between. Germline V gene data show CDR1 as MGHDK and CDR2 as SYGVNS. The CDR3 DNA follows: TGTGCCAGCAGTGAACTGCAGGACACCGGGGAGCTGTTTTTT. It is translated as CASSELQDTGELFF.

This chain links TRBV6-2 or TRBV6-3 with TRBJ2-4; D gene unclear. Trimming removed 2 bases at V and 7 bases at J, with 12 bases between. Germline V gives CDR1 MNHEY, CDR2 SVGEGT. The CDR3 sequence is 14 residues long. CDR3 loop: CASSYGQNGNIQYF. The CDR3 DNA reads as TGTGCCAGCAGTTACGGGCAAAATGGTAACATTCAGTACTTC.

The rearrangement joins TRBV29-1 to TRBJ2-7, with a weak D call TRBD2 (5 bases). Germline V gives CDR1 SQVTM, CDR2 ANQGSEA. The CDR3 runs to 14 residues. The V and J ends lost 5 bases and 2 bases respectively, with 16 bases between them. In DNA form, the CDR3 reads TGCAGCGTTAGTGACTATCTCTCCCCCTACGAGCAGTACTTC. Protein: CSVSDYLSPYEQYF.

This clone was detected only a few times. The CDR3 DNA reads TGTGCCAGCAGTTCCTTATTCCCAGAAAGCAATCGCATTAACTATGGCTACACCTTC. This codes for CASSSLFPESNRINYGYTF. The chain uses TRBV6-2 or TRBV6-3 and TRBJ1-2, with no clear D. The CDR3 contains 19 residues. Germline CDR1 is MNHEY and CDR2 is SVGEGT. V lost 4 bases and J 1 base, leaving 25 bases between the germline ends.

V gene TRBV27 combines with J gene TRBJ2-1, with 7 bases matching TRBD1. CDR3 length: 14 amino acids. The ends lost 7 bases at V and 9 bases at J; junction bases unmatched: 12. The V gene's germline CDR1 is MNHEY and CDR2 SMNVEV (reference sequence). The CDR3 spells CASTEDRSPCEQFF. The CDR3 DNA is TGTGCCAGCACCGAGGACAGGAGCCCCTGTGAGCAGTTCTTC.

The chain has TRBV3-1 (or the pseudogene TRBV3-2) and TRBJ2-3; D not certain. From germline, CDR1 is LGHDT and CDR2 YNNKEL (reference sequence). CDR3 length: 17 amino acids. V was cut by 3 bases and J by 9 bases, with 25 bases left in between. The CDR3 reads CASSHPQETRPPETQYF. Written as DNA, the CDR3 is TGTGCCAGCAGCCATCCCCAAGAGACCCGACCCCCCGAGACGCAGTATTTT.